What follows describes a single T cell receptor (beta chain). This specimen comes from a study of blood T cell repertoires in COVID-19. On the study more broadly: The samples span acute and convalescent COVID-19 from the United States, Italy and Spain. PBMCs, B-cell-depleted T cells, or T cells were the source of the cDNA or gDNA that made up the material.

TCRdb's table, derived via immunoSEQ multiplex PCR, lists solely in-frame clones and lacks some. There are fewer than 300,000 clones in the sample; 85% to 90% occur only once, and less than 15% lies in the top ten. Seattle enrolled patients during active infection and tracked them longitudinally. Input material: peripheral blood. The TCR originated in a woman in her twenties or thirties with COVID-19, enrolled during active disease.

The CDR3 region is CASSPTGTSGGWSYEQYF. The CDR3 nucleotides are TGTGCCAGCAGTCCCACCGGGACTAGCGGGGGGTGGTCCTACGAGCAGTACTTC. This chain uses TRBV27 with TRBJ2-7, with 15 bases matching TRBD2. The CDR3 length is 18 residues. Germline assignment: CDR1 MNHEY and CDR2 SMNVEV (reference sequence). Losses at the gene ends were 5 bases for V and 1 base for J; bases not matched to a gene: 9.